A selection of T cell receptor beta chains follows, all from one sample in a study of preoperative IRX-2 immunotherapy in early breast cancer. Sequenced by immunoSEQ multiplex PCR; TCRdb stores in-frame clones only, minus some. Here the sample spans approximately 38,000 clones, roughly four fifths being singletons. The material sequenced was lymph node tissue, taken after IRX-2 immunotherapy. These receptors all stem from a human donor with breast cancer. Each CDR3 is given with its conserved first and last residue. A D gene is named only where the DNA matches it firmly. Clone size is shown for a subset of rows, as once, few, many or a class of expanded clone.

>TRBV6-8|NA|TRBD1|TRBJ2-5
TGTGCCATCAGGACCGGGACAGGGGAAGAGACCCAGTACTTC
CAIRTGTGEETQYF
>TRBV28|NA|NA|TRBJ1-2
TGTGCCAGCAGTCGAACCAGGGGCTCCTATGGCTACACCTTC
CASSRTRGSYGYTF
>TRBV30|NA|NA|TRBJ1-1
TGTGCCTGGAGTAACACAGGGACCGAAGCTTTCTTT
CAWSNTGTEAFF
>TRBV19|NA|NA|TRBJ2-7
TGTGCCAGTAGGGAGGTCCAAAGCTCCTACGAGCAGTACTTC
CASREVQSSYEQYF
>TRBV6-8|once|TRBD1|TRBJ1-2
TGTGCCAGCAGTTACTCGACCGCAGGACAGGGAGGCGGCTACACCTTC
CASSYSTAGQGGGYTF
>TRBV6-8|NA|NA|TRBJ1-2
TGTGCCAGCAGTTACTCGGATCCAACGACATCGCGGGCTACTTACGGCTACACCTTC
CASSYSDPTTSRATYGYTF
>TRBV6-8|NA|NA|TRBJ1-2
TGTGCCAGCAGTTTGCACCAGGGTGCTGGCTACACCTTC
CASSLHQGAGYTF
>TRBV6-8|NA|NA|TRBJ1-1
TGTGCCAGCAGTTTCTTCGGGAACACTGAAGCTTTCTTT
CASSFFGNTEAFF
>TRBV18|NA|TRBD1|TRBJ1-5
TGTGCCAGCTCACCGATGGGACAGGGGAATCAGCCCCAGCATTTT
CASSPMGQGNQPQHF
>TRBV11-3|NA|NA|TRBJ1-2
TGTGCCAGCAGCTTACAGCAGGGTTTTCCGGGTGGCTACACCTTC
CASSLQQGFPGGYTF
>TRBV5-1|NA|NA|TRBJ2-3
TGCGCCAGCAGCTTGGGTCAGCCCGCCACAGATACGCAGTATTTT
CASSLGQPATDTQYF
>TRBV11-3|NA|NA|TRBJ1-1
TGTGCCAGCAGCTTTCCAGGGAGGGGCACTGAAGCTTTCTTT
CASSFPGRGTEAFF
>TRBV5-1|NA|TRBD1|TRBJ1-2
TGCGCCAGCAGCTTAGGACAGGGGGCCGGCTATGGCTACACCTTC
CASSLGQGAGYGYTF
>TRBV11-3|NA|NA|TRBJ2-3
TGTGCCAGCAGCTTAGGGGGGGCCCAAGATACGCAGTATTTT
CASSLGGAQDTQYF
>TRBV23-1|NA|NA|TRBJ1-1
TGCGCCAGCAGCCAAGAGGCACAGGGTAACAGTGCTTTCTTT
CASSQEAQGNSAFF
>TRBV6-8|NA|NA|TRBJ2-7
TGTGCCAGCAGTTCTCCCACCAGGTCTGTTCTGTACTTC
CASSSPTRSVLYF
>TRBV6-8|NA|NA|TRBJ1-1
TGTGCCATCAGTCAGACGAGGGAGAACACTGAAGCTTTCTTT
CAISQTRENTEAFF
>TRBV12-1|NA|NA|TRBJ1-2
TGTGCCAGCAGCTTGTTTGGCTCTAGGGACCTAGTCTATGGCTACACCTTC
CASSLFGSRDLVYGYTF
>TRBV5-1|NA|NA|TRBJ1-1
TGCGCCAGCAGCTTGGCCACTTCGAACACTGAAGCTTTCTTT
CASSLATSNTEAFF
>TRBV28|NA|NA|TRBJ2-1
TGTGCCAGTCGACAACCAAACAATGAGCAGTTCTTC
CASRQPNNEQFF
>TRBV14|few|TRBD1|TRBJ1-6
TGTGCCAGCAGCCATGGACAGGGCTATAATTCACCCCTCCACTTT
CASSHGQGYNSPLHF
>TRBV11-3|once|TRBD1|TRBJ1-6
TGTGCCAGCAGCCCTGACAGGGGGCGATCACCCCTCCACTTT
CASSPDRGRSPLHF
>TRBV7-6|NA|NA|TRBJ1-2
TGTGCCAGCAGCCCTATCGGCGGGGCGAACTATGGCTACACCTTC
CASSPIGGANYGYTF
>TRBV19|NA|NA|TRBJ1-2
TGTGCCAGTAGACTGAGCTATGGCTACACCTTC
CASRLSYGYTF
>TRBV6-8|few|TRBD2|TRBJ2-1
TGTGCCAGCAGACCCTCTTTAGCGGGGGGCCTCGCGTTGGGTGAGTTCTTC
CASRPSLAGGLALGEFF
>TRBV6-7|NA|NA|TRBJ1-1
TGTGCCAGCAGTTACTCTGAGGCGGTGCGACCTGAAGCTTTCTTT
CASSYSEAVRPEAFF
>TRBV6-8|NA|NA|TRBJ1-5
TGTGCCAGCAGTTACTCGGGGGTTAGCAATCAGCCCCAGCATTTT
CASSYSGVSNQPQHF
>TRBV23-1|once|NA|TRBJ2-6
TGCGCCAGCAGCCAAGCCCTCTCTGGGGCCAACGTCCTGACTTTC
CASSQALSGANVLTF
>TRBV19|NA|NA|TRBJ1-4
TGTGCCAGTAGTACCGGACGGGGAGAAAAACTGTTTTTT
CASSTGRGEKLFF
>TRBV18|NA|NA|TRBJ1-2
TGTGCCAGCTCACCTCCCTTCACAGGGACCTTTAACTATGGCTACACCTTC
CASSPPFTGTFNYGYTF
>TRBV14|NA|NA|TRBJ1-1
TGTGCCAGCAGCCAAGAGATGAACACTGAAGCTTTCTTT
CASSQEMNTEAFF
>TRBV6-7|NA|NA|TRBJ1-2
TGTGCCAGCAGTGACGGCGTGGCGGAGAACTATGGCTACACCTTC
CASSDGVAENYGYTF
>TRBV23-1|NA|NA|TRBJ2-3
TGCGCCAGCAGCCAAGAGGGGCGCTCGGGAACAGATACGCAGTATTTT
CASSQEGRSGTDTQYF
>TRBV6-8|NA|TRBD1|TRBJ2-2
TGTGCCAGCAGTTCGGCCCGACAGGGCTTGAACACCGGGGAGCTGTTTTTT
CASSSARQGLNTGELFF
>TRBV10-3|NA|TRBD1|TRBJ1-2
TGTGCCATCAGTGAGACAGGGGTCGGAAGGGGCTACACCTTC
CAISETGVGRGYTF
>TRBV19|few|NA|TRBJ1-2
TGTGCCAGTAGTATGTGGTCAGGGAACTATGGCTACACCTTC
CASSMWSGNYGYTF
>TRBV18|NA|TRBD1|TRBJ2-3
TGTGCCAGCTCACCTATGGGACAGGGGGGAGATACGCAGTATTTT
CASSPMGQGGDTQYF
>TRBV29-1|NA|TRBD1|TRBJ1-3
TGCAGCGTTGAGGACAGGGGGAGAGGAAACACCATATATTTT
CSVEDRGRGNTIYF
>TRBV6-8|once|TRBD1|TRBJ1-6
TGTGCCAGCAGCCTAGGGGGCCCTAATTCACCCCTCCACTTT
CASSLGGPNSPLHF
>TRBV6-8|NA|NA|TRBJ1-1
TGTGCCAGCAGTTACTCGATGGCAGACACTGAAGCTTTTTTT
CASSYSMADTEAFF
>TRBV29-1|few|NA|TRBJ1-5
TGCAGCGTTGGTGCGGGTAGCAATCAGCCCCAGCATTTT
CSVGAGSNQPQHF
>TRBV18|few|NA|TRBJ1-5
TGTGCCAGCTCACCGACGTTTACTCGGCAGCCCCAGCATTTT
CASSPTFTRQPQHF
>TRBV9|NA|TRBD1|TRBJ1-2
TGTGCCAGCAGCGTAGTTGGGACAGGGTCCTATGGCTACACCTTC
CASSVVGTGSYGYTF
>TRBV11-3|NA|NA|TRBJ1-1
TGTGCCAGCAAAAGGTTACGGGGCCCGAACACTGAAGCTTTCTTT
CASKRLRGPNTEAFF
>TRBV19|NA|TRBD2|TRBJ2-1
TGTGCCAGTAGTATAGGTGCGGGGGGGTACAATGAGCAGTTCTTC
CASSIGAGGYNEQFF
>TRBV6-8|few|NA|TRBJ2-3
TGTGCCAGCAGCCCCGAAGGAGATACGCAGTATTTT
CASSPEGDTQYF
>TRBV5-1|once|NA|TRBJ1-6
TGCGCCAGCAGCTTGGTGCTGGCGGCTGATAAAGATTCACCCCTCCACTTT
CASSLVLAADKDSPLHF
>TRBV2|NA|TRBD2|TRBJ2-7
TGTGCCAGTAGGGTTAGACCTAGCGGGTATCCCTACGAGCAGTACTTC
CASRVRPSGYPYEQYF
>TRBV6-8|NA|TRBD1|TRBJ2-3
TGTGCCAGCACGTTAAACAGGGGGCGCGTCACAGATACGCAGTATTTT
CASTLNRGRVTDTQYF
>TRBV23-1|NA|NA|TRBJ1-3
TGCGCCAGCAGCTTGCAGGGGCAGGGAAACACCATATATTTT
CASSLQGQGNTIYF
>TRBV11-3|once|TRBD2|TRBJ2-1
TGTGCCAGCACCCCTCGACTAGCGGGGTACAATGAGCAGTTCTTC
CASTPRLAGYNEQFF
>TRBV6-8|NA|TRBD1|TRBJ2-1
TGTGCCATCAAAGGACAGGGTACAGTTACCCATGAGCAGTTCTTC
CAIKGQGTVTHEQFF
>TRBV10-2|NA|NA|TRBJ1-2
TGCGCCAGCAGTGAGGCGGGAAACTATGGCTACACCTTC
CASSEAGNYGYTF
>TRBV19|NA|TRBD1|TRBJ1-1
TGTGCCAGTAGTAACCAGGGGGCGGCTGAAGCTTTCTTT
CASSNQGAAEAFF
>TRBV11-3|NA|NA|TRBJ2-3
TGTGCCAGCAGCCCCATTTGGGGGGGCCAGGATACGCAGTATTTT
CASSPIWGGQDTQYF
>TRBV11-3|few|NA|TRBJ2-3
TGTGCCAGCAGCTCCCAGGCGGGGGCGGGAGATACGCAGTATTTT
CASSSQAGAGDTQYF
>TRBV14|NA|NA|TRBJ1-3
TGTGCCAGCAGCCAAGTTCGGGCCAGTGGAAACACCATATATTTT
CASSQVRASGNTIYF
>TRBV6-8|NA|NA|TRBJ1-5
TGTGCCAGCCGTGACCGGGACACAAGCAATCAGCCCCAGCATTTT
CASRDRDTSNQPQHF